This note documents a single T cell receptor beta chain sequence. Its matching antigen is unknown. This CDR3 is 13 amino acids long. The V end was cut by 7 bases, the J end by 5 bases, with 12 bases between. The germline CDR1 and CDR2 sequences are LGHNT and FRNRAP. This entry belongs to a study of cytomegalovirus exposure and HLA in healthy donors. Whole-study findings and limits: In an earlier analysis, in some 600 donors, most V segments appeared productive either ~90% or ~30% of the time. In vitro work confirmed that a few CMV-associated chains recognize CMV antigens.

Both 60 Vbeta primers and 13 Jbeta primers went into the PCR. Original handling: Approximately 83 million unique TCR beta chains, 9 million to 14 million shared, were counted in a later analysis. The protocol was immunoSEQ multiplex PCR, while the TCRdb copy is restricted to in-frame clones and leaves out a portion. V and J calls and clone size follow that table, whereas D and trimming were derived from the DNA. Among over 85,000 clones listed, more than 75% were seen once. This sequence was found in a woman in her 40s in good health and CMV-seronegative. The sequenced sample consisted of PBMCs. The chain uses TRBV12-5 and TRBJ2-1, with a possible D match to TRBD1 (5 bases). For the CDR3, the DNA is TGTGCTAGTGCCTGGACACCCAACAATGAGCAGTTCTTC. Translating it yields CASAWTPNNEQFF.